This TCR beta chain emerged from a study of T cell responses to AZD1222 COVID-19 vaccine. This CDR3 is 16 amino acids long. V lost 0 bases to trimming and J lost 5 bases, with 13 bases between them. Germline assignment: CDR1 LNHNV and CDR2 YYDKDF (reference sequence). This clone appeared once. Its antigen is unknown. The method was immunoSEQ multiplex PCR; TCRdb's version includes in-frame clones alone and lacks a portion of them. The sample includes around 83,000 clones, about nine tenths of them seen just once. Study results and caveats: Baseline seropositivity characterized only a handful of AZD1222 recipients.

Material: peripheral blood, obtained 28 days after the second AZD1222 dose. The clonotype originates from an adult who received the AZD1222 COVID-19 vaccine. The rearrangement links TRBV15 to TRBJ2-2; the D gene could be TRBD1 or TRBD2 (5 bases each). The CDR3 DNA is TGTGCCACCAGCAGAGATCTGGGTTGGGGGACCGGGGAGCTGTTTTTT. Its protein is CATSRDLGWGTGELFF.